The subject of this entry is one T cell receptor beta chain. The sample originates from a study of blood T cell repertoires in COVID-19. Study-level background: Acute-phase and convalescent COVID-19 samples originated in the United States, Italy and Spain.

The method was immunoSEQ multiplex PCR; TCRdb's version includes in-frame clones alone and lacks a portion of them. Found here are fewer than 130,000 clones, approximately 82% of them singletons; the top ten hold around 4%. The V gene end was trimmed by 4 bases and the J gene end by 5 bases; junction bases not matched to a gene: 9. Germline V gene data show CDR1 as SSHAT and CDR2 as FNYEAQ (reference sequence). The CDR3 totals 15 residues. The chain is built from TRBV7-7 and TRBJ2-5; 8 nucleotides line up with TRBD2. This TCR was recovered from a woman at least 80 years old with acute or convalescent COVID-19. Material: peripheral blood. For the CDR3, the DNA is TGTGCCAGCAGCTCCCAAAGCGGGAGAGGTGAGACCCAGTACTTC. Encoded protein: CASSSQSGRGETQYF.